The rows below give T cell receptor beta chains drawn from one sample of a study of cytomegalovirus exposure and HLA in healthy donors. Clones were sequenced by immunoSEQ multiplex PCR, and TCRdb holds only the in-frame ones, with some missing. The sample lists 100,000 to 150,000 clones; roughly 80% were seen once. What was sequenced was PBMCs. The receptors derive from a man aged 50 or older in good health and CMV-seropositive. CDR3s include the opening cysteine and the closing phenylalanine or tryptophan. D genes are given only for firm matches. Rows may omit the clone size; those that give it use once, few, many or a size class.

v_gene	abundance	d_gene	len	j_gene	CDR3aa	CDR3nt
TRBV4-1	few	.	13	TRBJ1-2	CASSQGAIYGYTF	TGCGCCAGCAGCCAAGGCGCGATCTATGGCTACACCTTC
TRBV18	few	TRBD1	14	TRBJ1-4	CASSPTGVDEKLFF	TGTGCCAGCTCACCGACAGGGGTGGATGAAAAACTGTTTTTT
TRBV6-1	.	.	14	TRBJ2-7	CASSDYRGTYEQYF	TGTGCCAGCAGTGACTACCGGGGTACCTACGAGCAGTACTTC
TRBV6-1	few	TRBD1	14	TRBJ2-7	CASSRQGPTYEQYF	TGTGCCAGCAGCCGACAGGGCCCAACCTACGAGCAGTACTTC
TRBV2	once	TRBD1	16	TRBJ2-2	CASSFGTVANTGELFF	TGTGCCAGCAGTTTTGGGACAGTCGCGAACACCGGGGAGCTGTTTTTT
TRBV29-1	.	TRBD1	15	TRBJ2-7	CSAGQGPRGDYEQYF	TGCAGCGCCGGACAGGGCCCCAGGGGTGACTACGAGCAGTACTTC
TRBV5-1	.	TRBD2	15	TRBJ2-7	CASSLASGTNYEQYF	TGCGCCAGCAGCTTGGCCTCCGGGACTAACTACGAGCAGTACTTC
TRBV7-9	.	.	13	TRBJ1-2	CASSSYTVYGYTF	TGTGCCAGCAGCTCTTATACGGTTTATGGCTACACCTTC
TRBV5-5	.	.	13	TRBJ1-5	CASSLNGDEPQHF	TGTGCCAGCAGCTTGAATGGAGATGAGCCCCAGCATTTT
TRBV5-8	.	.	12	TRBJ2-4	CASSFPGNIQYF	TGTGCCAGCAGTTTCCCGGGTAACATTCAGTACTTC
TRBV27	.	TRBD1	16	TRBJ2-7	CASSPTPGTGRYEQYF	TGTGCCAGCAGTCCGACCCCCGGGACAGGACGGTACGAGCAGTACTTC
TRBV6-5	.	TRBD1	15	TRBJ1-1	CASSIRDRGFTEAFF	TGTGCCAGCAGTATCCGGGACAGGGGATTCACTGAAGCTTTCTTT
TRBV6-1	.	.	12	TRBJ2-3	CASSGSSDTQYF	TGTGCCAGCAGCGGGTCTTCAGATACGCAGTATTTT
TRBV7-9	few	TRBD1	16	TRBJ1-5	CASSLEGAGSNQPQHF	TGTGCCAGCAGCTTAGAGGGGGCTGGGAGCAATCAGCCCCAGCATTTT